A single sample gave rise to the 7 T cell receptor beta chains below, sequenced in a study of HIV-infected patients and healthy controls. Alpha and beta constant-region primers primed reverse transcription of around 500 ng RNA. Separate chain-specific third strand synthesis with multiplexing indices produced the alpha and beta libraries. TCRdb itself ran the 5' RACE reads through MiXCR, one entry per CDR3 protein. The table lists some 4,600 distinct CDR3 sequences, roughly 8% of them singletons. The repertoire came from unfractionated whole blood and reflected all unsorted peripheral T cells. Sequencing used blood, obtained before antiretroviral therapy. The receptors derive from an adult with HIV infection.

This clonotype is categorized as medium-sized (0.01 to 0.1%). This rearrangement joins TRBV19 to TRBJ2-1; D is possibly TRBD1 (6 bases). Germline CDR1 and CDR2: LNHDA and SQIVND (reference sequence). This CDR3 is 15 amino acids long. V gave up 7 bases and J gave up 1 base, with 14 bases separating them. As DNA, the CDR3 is TGTGCCAGTAAACCAGGGGCTGGGTCCTACAATGAGCAGTTCTTC. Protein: CASKPGAGSYNEQFF.

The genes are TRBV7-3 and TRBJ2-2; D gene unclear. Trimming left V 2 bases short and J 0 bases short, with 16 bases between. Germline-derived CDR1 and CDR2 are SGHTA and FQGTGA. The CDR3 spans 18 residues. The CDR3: CASSLFGGGQTNTGELFF. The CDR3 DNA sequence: TGTGCCAGCAGCTTATTCGGCGGCGGCCAGACGAACACCGGGGAGCTGTTTTTT.

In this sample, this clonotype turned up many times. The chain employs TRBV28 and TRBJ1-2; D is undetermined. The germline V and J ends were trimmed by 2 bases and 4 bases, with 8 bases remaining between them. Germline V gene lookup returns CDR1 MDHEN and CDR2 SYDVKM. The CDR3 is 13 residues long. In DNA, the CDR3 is TGTGCCAGCAGTTTAACAGTCCCCTATGGCTACACCTTC. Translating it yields CASSLTVPYGYTF.

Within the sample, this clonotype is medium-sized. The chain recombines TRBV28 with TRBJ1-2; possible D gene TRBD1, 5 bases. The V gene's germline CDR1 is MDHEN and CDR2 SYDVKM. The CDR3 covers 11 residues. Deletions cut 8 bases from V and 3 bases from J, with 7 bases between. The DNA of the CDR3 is TGTGCCAGCCGGGACCACTATGGCTACACCTTC. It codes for CASRDHYGYTF.

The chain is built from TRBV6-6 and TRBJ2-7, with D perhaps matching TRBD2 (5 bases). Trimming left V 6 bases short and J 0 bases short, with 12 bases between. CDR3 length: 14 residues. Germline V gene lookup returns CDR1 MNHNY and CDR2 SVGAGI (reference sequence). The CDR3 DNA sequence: TGTGCCAGCAGGCCCTTGGGGAGCTCCTACGAGCAGTACTTC. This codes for CASRPLGSSYEQYF.

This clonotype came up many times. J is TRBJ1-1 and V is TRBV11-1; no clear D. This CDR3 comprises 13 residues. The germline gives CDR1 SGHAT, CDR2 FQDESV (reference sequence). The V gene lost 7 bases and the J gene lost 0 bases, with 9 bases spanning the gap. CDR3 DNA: TGTGCCAGCAACCCTAGAGTGAACACTGAAGCTTTCTTT. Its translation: CASNPRVNTEAFF.

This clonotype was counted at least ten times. The CDR3 here is CASSSRDSYEQYF. The CDR3 nucleotides are TGTGCCAGCAGTTCCCGGGACAGCTACGAGCAGTACTTC. V gene TRBV6-5 combines with J gene TRBJ2-7; 7 bases are shared with TRBD1. Germline V CDR1 and CDR2: MNHEY, SVGAGI. The CDR3 extends over 13 amino acids. J lost 3 bases, V lost 4 bases, and 3 bases had no gene match.